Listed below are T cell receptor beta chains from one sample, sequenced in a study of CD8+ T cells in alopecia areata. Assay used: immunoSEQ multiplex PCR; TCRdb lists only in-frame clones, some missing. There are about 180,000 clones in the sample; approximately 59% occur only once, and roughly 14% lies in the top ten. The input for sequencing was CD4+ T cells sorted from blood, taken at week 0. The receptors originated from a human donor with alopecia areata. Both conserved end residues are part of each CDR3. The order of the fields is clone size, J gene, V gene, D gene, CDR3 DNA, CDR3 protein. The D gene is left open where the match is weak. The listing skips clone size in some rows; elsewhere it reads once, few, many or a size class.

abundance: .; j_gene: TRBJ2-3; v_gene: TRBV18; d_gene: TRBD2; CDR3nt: TGTGCCAGCTCACCACCAGGGCTAGCGGTGGAAGATACGCAGTATTTT; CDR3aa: CASSPPGLAVEDTQYF
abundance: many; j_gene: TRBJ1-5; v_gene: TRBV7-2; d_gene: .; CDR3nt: TGTGCCAGCAGCTTAGAAGTCCATCAGCCCCAGCATTTT; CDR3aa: CASSLEVHQPQHF
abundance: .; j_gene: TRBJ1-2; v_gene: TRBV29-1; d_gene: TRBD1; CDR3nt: TGCAGCGGCGGGACCCGGACAGGGGGGGGCTACACCTTC; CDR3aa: CSGGTRTGGGYTF
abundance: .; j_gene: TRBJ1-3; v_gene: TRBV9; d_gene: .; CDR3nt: TGTGCCAGCAGCGATAGGAGGGGAAGCTCTGGAAACACCATATATTTT; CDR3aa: CASSDRRGSSGNTIYF
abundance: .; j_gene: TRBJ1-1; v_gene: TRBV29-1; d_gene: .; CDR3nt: TGCAGCGTTGAAACGGGAAAGGGGACTGAAGCTTTCTTT; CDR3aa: CSVETGKGTEAFF
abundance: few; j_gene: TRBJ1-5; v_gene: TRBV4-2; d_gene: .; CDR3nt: TGTGCCAGCAGCCAAGTCGGTGGGGGGTCGGGGCAGCCCCAGCATTTT; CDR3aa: CASSQVGGGSGQPQHF
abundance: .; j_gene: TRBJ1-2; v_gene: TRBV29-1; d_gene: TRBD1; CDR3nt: TGCAGCGTTGAAGAAGGACAGGGGAACTATGGCTACACCTTC; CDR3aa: CSVEEGQGNYGYTF
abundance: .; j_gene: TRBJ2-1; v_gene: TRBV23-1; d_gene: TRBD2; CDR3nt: TGCGCCAGCAGTATATCCGGGACTAGCGGTTCCGCCGAGCAGTTCTTC; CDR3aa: CASSISGTSGSAEQFF
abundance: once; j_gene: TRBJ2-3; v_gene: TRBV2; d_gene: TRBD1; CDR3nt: TGTGCCAGCAAAACAGACAGGGCCATTAGCACAGATACGCAGTATTTT; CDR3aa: CASKTDRAISTDTQYF
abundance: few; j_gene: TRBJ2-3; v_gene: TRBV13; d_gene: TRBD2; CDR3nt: TGTGCCAGCAGCCGGGAGCGGGGAAACACAGATACGCAGTATTTT; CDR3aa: CASSRERGNTDTQYF
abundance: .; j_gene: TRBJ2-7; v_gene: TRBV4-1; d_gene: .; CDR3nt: TGCGCCAGCAGCCAAGGAGCGTTTACCTACGAGCAGTACTTC; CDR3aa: CASSQGAFTYEQYF
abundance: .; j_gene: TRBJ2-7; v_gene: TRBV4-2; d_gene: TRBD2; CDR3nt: TGTGCCAGCAGCCAAGACCCCGGACTAGCGCCCTACGAGCAGTACTTC; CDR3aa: CASSQDPGLAPYEQYF
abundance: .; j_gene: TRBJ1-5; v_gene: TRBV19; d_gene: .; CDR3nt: TGTGCCAGTAGCTCGTATATAGTACAGCCCCAGCATTTT; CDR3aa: CASSSYIVQPQHF
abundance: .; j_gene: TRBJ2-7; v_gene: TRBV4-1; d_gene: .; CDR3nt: TGCGCCAGCAGCTCGCCGGTCGGGGTCGAGCAGTACTTC; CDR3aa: CASSSPVGVEQYF
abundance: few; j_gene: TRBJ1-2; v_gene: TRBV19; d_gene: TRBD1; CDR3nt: TGTGCCAGTAGTCTGGACAGGGGATACTATGGCTACACCTTC; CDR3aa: CASSLDRGYYGYTF
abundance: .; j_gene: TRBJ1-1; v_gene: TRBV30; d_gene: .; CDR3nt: TGTGCCTGGAGCCGACCCACTCCGAACACTGAAGCTTTCTTT; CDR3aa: CAWSRPTPNTEAFF
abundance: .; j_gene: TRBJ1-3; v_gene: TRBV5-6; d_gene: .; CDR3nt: TGTGCCAGCAGCCTCAGGGCTGGAAACACCATATATTTT; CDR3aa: CASSLRAGNTIYF
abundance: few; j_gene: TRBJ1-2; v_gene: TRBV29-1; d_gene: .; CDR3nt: TGCAGCGTCGCGACAGTTTCTAACTATGGCTACACCTTC; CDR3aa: CSVATVSNYGYTF
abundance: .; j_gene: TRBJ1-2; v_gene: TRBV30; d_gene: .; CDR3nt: TGTGCCTGGAGTGTAGCTGCAGGGCGGGGATCTGGCTACACCTTC; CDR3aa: CAWSVAAGRGSGYTF
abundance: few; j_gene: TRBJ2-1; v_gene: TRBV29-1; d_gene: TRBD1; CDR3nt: TGCAGCGCGGACAGGGCGGATGAGCAGTTCTTC; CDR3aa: CSADRADEQFF
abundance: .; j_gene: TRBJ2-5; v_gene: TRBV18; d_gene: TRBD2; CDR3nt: TGTGCCAGCTCACGGGGACTAGAAGAGACCCAGTACTTC; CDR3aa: CASSRGLEETQYF
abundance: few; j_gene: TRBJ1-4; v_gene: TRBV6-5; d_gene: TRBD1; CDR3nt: TGTGCCAGCAGTAAAAACAGGGGTGAAAAACTGTTTTTT; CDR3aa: CASSKNRGEKLFF
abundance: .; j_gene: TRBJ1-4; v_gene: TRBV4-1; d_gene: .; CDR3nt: TGCGCCAGCAGCCAAATGAGTGGGAATGAAAAACTGTTTTTT; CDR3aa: CASSQMSGNEKLFF
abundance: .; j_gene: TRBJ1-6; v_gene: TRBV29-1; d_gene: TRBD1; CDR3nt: TGCAGCGTTAGGGGACAGAACCCTAATTCACCCCTCCACTTT; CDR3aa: CSVRGQNPNSPLHF
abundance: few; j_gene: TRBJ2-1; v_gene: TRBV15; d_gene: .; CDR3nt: TGTGCCACCAGGTTGGGCCAGGGATCCTACAATGAGCAGTTCTTC; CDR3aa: CATRLGQGSYNEQFF
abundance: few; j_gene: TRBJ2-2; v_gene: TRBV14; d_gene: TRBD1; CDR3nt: TGTGCCAGCAGCCCATTGGGACAGGGGACCGGGGAGCTGTTTTTT; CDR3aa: CASSPLGQGTGELFF
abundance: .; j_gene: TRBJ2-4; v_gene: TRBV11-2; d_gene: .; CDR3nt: TGTGCCAGCAGCTTAGTTGTGGGGGCCAAAAACATTCAGTACTTC; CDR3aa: CASSLVVGAKNIQYF
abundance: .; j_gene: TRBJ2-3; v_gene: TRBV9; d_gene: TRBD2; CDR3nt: TGTGCCAGCAGCGGGGTAGCGGGAGGGGCAGATACGCAGTATTTT; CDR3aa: CASSGVAGGADTQYF
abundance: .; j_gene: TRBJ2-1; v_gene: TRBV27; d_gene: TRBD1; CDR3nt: TGTGCCAGCATGAGGGGGCGCGGGTCCCATGAGCAGTTCTTC; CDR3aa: CASMRGRGSHEQFF
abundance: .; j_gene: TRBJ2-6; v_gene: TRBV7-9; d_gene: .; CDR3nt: TGTGCCAGCAGGCTCGGGCAGGGTTCTCCTGGGGCCAACGTCCTGACTTTC; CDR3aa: CASRLGQGSPGANVLTF
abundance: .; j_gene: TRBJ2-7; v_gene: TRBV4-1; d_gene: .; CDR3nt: TGCGCCAGCAGCCAAGACCGGAGTTTGGGCTACGAGCAGTACTTC; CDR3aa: CASSQDRSLGYEQYF
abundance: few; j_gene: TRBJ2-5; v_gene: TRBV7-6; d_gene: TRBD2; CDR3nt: TGTGCCAGCAGCTTCGGAGACGGGGGGTTAAAACGGGAGACCCAGTACTTC; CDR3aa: CASSFGDGGLKRETQYF
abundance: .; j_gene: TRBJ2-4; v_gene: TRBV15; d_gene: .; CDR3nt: TGTGCCACCAGCAACGACCACCGAATTCAGTACTTC; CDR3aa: CATSNDHRIQYF
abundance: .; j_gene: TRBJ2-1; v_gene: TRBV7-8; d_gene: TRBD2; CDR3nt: TGTGCCAGCAGCCTTAGCGGGCCCTACAATGAGCAGTTCTTC; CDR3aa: CASSLSGPYNEQFF
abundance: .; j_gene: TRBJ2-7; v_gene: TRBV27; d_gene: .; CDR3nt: TGTGCCAGCAGGGAGACAGCAACCTACGAGCAGTACTTC; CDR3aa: CASRETATYEQYF
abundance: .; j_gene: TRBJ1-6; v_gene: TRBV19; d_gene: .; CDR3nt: TGTGCCAGTAGTATTAAACGCAGCTTTGGCTCCTATAATTCACCCCTCCACTTT; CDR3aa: CASSIKRSFGSYNSPLHF
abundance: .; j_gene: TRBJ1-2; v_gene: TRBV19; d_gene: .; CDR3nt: TGTGCCAGTAGTATAGGGGCCAGGCCCCATGGCTACACCTTC; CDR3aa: CASSIGARPHGYTF
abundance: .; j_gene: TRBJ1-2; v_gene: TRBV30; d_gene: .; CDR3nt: TGTGCCTGGAGAAACGGGACACCCCGAGGCTACACCTTC; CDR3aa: CAWRNGTPRGYTF
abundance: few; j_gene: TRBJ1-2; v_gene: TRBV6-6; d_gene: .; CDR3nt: TGTGCCAGCAGCCAAGACAGAAACTATGGCTACACCTTC; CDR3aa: CASSQDRNYGYTF
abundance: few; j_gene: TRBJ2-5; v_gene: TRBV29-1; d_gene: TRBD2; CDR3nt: TGCAGCGTAGTTACTAGCGGGGGGCAAGAGACCCAGTACTTC; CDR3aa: CSVVTSGGQETQYF